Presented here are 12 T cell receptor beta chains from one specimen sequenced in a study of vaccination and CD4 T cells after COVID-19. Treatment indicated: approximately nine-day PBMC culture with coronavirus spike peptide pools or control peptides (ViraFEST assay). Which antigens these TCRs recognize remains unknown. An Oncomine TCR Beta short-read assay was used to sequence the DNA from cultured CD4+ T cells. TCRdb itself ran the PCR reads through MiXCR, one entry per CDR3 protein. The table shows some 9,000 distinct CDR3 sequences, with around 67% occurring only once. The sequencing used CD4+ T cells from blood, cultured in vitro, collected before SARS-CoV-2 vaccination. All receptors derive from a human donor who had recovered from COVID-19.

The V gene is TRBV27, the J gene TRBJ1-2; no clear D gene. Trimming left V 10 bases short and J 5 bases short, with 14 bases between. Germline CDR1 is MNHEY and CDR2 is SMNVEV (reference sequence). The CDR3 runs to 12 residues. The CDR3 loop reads CATRRRPYGYTF. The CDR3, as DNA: TGTGCCACCCGGAGGCGCCCTTATGGCTACACCTTC.

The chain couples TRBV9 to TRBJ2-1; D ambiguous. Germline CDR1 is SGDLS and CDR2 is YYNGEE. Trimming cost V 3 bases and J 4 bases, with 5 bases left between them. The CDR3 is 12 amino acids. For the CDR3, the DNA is TGTGCCAGCAGCGGCCTATACAATGAGCAGTTCTTC. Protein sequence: CASSGLYNEQFF.

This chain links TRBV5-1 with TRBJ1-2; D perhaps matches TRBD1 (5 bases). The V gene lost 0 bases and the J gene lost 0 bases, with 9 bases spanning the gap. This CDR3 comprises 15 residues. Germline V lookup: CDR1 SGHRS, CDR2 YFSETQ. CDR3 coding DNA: TGCGCCAGCAGCTTGGAGGGGAACTCTAACTATGGCTACACCTTC. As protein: CASSLEGNSNYGYTF.

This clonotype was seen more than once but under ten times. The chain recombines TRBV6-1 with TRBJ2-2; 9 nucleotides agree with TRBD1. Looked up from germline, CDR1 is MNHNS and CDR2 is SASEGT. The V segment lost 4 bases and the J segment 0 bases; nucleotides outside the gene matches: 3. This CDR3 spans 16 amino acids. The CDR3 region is CASSGTGDANTGELFF. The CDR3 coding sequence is TGTGCCAGCAGTGGGACAGGGGACGCGAACACCGGGGAGCTGTTTTTT.

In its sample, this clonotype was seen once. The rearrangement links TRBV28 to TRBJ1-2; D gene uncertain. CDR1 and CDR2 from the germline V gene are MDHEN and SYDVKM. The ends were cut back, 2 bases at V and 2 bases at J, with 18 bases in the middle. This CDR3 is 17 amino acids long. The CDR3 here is CASSLVLRKTGNYGYTF. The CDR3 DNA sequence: TGTGCCAGCAGTTTAGTCTTACGGAAAACGGGGAACTATGGCTACACCTTC.

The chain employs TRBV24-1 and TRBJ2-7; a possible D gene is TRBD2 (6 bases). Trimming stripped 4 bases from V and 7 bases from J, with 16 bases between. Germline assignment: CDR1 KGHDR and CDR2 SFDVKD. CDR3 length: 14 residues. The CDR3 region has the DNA TGTGCCACCAGTGAATCGGGACTGGTCCATGAGCAGTACTTC. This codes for CATSESGLVHEQYF.

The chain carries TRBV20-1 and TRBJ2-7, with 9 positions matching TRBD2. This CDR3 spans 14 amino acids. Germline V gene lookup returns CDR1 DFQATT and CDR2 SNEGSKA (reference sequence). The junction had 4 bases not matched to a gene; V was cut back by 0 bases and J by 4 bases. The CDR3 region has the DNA TGCAGTGCTAGAGATGTTAGCGGGGGTTACGAGCAGTACTTC. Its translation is CSARDVSGGYEQYF.

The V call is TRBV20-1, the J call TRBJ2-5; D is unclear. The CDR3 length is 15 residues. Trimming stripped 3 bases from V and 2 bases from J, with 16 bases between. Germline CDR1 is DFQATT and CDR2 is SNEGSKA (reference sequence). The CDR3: CSASGRGEVQETQYF. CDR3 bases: TGCAGTGCTAGTGGCCGCGGTGAGGTACAAGAGACCCAGTACTTC.

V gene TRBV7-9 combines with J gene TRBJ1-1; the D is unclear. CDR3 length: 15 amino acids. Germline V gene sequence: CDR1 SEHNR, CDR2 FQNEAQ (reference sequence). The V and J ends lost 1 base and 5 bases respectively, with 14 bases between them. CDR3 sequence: CASSLGRSLGTEAFF. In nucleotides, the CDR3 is TGTGCCAGCAGCTTAGGACGCAGTTTGGGTACTGAAGCTTTCTTT.

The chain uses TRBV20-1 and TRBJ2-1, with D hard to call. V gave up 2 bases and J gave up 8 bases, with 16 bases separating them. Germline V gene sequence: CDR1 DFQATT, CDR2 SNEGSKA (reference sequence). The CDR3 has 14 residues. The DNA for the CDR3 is TGCAGTGCTAGATCGGACGTAGGTGGCGATGAGCAGTTCTTC. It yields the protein CSARSDVGGDEQFF.

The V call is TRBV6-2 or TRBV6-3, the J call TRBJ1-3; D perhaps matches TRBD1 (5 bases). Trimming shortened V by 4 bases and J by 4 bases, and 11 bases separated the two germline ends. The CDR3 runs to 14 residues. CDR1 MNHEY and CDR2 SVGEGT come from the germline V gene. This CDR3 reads CASSSTEGGNTIYF. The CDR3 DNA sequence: TGTGCCAGCAGTTCGACAGAAGGGGGAAACACCATATATTTT.

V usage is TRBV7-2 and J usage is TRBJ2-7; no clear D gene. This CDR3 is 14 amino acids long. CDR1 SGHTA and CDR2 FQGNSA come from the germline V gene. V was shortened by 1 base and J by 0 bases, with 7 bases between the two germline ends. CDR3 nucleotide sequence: TGTGCCAGCAGCTTAGGGATCAGCTCCTACGAGCAGTACTTC. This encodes CASSLGISSYEQYF.